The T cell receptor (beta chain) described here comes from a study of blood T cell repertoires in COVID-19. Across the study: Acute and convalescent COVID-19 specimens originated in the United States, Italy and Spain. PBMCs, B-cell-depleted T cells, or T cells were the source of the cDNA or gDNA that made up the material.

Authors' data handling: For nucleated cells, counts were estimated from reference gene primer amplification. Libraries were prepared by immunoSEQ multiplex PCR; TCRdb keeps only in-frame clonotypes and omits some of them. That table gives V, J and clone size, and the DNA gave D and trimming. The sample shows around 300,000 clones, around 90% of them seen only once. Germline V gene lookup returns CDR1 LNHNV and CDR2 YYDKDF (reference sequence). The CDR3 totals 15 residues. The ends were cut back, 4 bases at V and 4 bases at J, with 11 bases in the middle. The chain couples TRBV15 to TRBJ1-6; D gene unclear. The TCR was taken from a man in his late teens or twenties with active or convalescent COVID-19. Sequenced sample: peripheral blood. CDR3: CATSNRHRYNSPLHF. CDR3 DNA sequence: TGTGCCACCAGCAACCGACACCGATATAATTCACCCCTCCACTTT.